The 13 T cell receptor beta chains listed next were all sequenced from one sample in a study of blood T cell repertoires in COVID-19. The repertoire was sequenced with immunoSEQ multiplex PCR; TCRdb's copy has only in-frame clones and lacks some. The repertoire holds about 130,000 clones, with more than 75% as singletons. Sample: peripheral blood. Receptors were obtained from a woman aged 45-60 years who had recovered from COVID-19.

This clone was counted once. V and J are TRBV3-1 (or the pseudogene TRBV3-2) and TRBJ1-4; 11 nucleotides agree with TRBD1. This CDR3 spans 19 amino acids. CDR1 is LGHDT and CDR2 is YNNKEL in the germline V gene (reference sequence). The V and J ends lost 3 bases and 6 bases, in that order; junction bases with no gene match: 15. The CDR3, as DNA: TGTGCCAGCAGCCAGTGGCCGGGACAGGGGGAGGCGGTTTATGAAAAACTGTTTTTT. Its protein product is CASSQWPGQGEAVYEKLFF.

The chain has TRBV11-3 and TRBJ2-3; 8 nucleotides line up with TRBD1. This CDR3 is 17 amino acids long. In germline, CDR1 is SGHNT, CDR2 YENEEA. Trimming removed 5 bases from V and 1 base from J; junction bases left unmatched: 11. CDR3 amino acids: CASSLPSSTGGTDTQYF. CDR3 bases: TGTGCCAGCAGCCTTCCCTCTTCGACAGGGGGCACAGATACGCAGTATTTT.

The J gene is TRBJ2-1, the V gene TRBV7-9; 11 nucleotides match TRBD2. V lost 2 bases and J lost 5; bases outside the gene matches: 11. This CDR3 spans 18 amino acids. The V gene's germline CDR1 is SEHNR and CDR2 FQNEAQ (reference sequence). Written as DNA, the CDR3 is TGTGCCAGCAGCTTATATCTTAGCGGGAGGGCCCCCAACAATGAGCAGTTCTTC. Translation: CASSLYLSGRAPNNEQFF.

The V and J genes are TRBV27 and TRBJ2-2, with 8 bases matching TRBD1. Germline CDR1 is MNHEY and CDR2 is SMNVEV (reference sequence). Trimming at V came to 5 bases and at J to 6 bases, leaving 8 bases not matched to a gene. This CDR3 contains 15 residues. The CDR3, as DNA: TGTGCCAGCAGTCCCCGGACAGGGATGGCCGGGGAGCTGTTTTTT. This codes for CASSPRTGMAGELFF.

The genes are TRBV30 and TRBJ1-5; possible D gene TRBD1, 6 bases. V shed 1 base and J shed 2 bases, with 6 bases lying between them. Germline CDR1 GTSNPN, CDR2 SVGIG (reference sequence). The length of the CDR3 is 13 residues. CDR3 nucleotide sequence: TGTGCCTGGAGTGCAGGGGGCAATCAGCCCCAGCATTTT. This translates into CAWSAGGNQPQHF.

V gene TRBV5-1 combines with J gene TRBJ2-3, with 7 bases aligning to TRBD2. Germline loops: CDR1 SGHRS, CDR2 YFSETQ. With V trimmed by 7 bases and J by 1 base, 9 bases remained unmatched. The length of the CDR3 is 15 residues. The CDR3 reads CASQVEGLRTDTQYF. CDR3 DNA: TGCGCCAGCCAAGTGGAGGGACTACGCACAGATACGCAGTATTTT.

The rearrangement joins TRBV9 to TRBJ2-2; 9 positions agree with TRBD1. The CDR3 length is 14 residues. After removal of 2 bases from V and 10 bases from J, the junction contained 6 bases not matched to a gene. Germline V gene lookup returns CDR1 SGDLS and CDR2 YYNGEE. The CDR3 spells CASSVYRQGVELFF. CDR3 DNA sequence: TGTGCCAGCAGCGTCTACAGACAGGGGGTGGAGCTGTTTTTT.

This chain uses TRBV11-2 with TRBJ1-5, with D hard to call. In germline, CDR1 is SGHAT, CDR2 FQNNGV. V lost 1 base to trimming and J lost 4 bases, with 5 bases between them. This CDR3 has 13 amino acids. The CDR3 DNA sequence: TGTGCCAGCAGCTTAGGGAGAAATCAGCCCCAGCATTTT. Protein sequence: CASSLGRNQPQHF. Variable domain in full (rest from reference TRBV11-2 and TRBJ1-5): EAGVAQSPRYKIIEKRQSVAFWCNPISGHATLYWYQQILGQGPKLLIQFQNNGVVDDSQLPKDRFSAERLKGVDSTLKIQPAKLEDSAVYLCASSLGRNQPQHFGDGTRLSIL.

The rearrangement links TRBV30 to TRBJ2-3; 8 bases are a match to TRBD2. Per germline, CDR1 GTSNPN and CDR2 SVGIG (reference sequence). The CDR3 has 17 amino acids. Unmatched junction bases numbered 13, after V lost 5 bases and J lost 0 bases. The CDR3 sequence: CAWGAERTSRSTDTQYF. Here the CDR3 DNA reads TGTGCCTGGGGGGCTGAACGGACTAGCAGAAGCACAGATACGCAGTATTTT. Full variable domain (remainder filled in from reference TRBV30 and TRBJ2-3): SQTIHQWPATLVQPVGSPLSLECTVEGTSNPNLYWYRQAAGRGLQLLFYSVGIGQISSEVPQNLSASRPQDRQFILSSKKLLLSDSGFYLCAWGAERTSRSTDTQYFGPGTRLTVL.

The chain is built from TRBV7-9 and TRBJ1-2, with D tentatively TRBD1 (5 bases). Looked up from germline, CDR1 is SEHNR and CDR2 is FQNEAQ (reference sequence). This CDR3 is 14 amino acids long. With 5 bases removed from V and 8 bases from J, the gap between germline ends came to 18 bases. CDR3 nucleotide sequence: TGTGCCAGCAGCGAACCTACAGGATCTGGCGGCTACACCTTC. Its protein product is CASSEPTGSGGYTF.

This clone appeared once. The CDR3 region has the DNA TGCGCCAGCAGCCAACTCCAGGGGGCAAATGGCTACACCTTC. This encodes CASSQLQGANGYTF. This chain uses TRBV4-1 with TRBJ1-2, with 8 bases lining up with TRBD1. Trimming at V came to 2 bases and at J to 6 bases, leaving 5 bases not matched to a gene. CDR1 MGHRA and CDR2 YSYEKL come from the germline V gene. This CDR3 comprises 14 residues.

This chain joins TRBV10-1 and TRBJ2-7; the D is unclear. Germline V gives CDR1 WNHNN, CDR2 SYGVQD (reference sequence). The CDR3 sequence is 12 residues long. V shed 4 bases and J shed 0 bases, with 4 bases lying between them. CDR3 sequence: CASSVSSYEQYF. The DNA for the CDR3 is TGCGCCAGCAGTGTTAGCTCCTACGAGCAGTACTTC.

In its sample, this clone ranks as medium-sized. The chain combines TRBV27 with TRBJ2-1; TRBD2 matches 10 bases. The length of the CDR3 is 13 residues. Germline V gene sequence: CDR1 MNHEY, CDR2 SMNVEV (reference sequence). The junction had 4 bases not matched to a gene; V was cut back by 8 bases and J by 6 bases. The CDR3 bases are TGTGCCAGCGCTAGCGGGAGCGTCAATGAGCAGTTCTTC. Amino acids: CASASGSVNEQFF.